This note documents a single TCR beta chain sequence. Its target is not known. V gave up 1 base and J gave up 4 bases; unmatched junction bases: 5. This CDR3 spans 14 amino acids. The germline V gene has CDR1 DFQATT and CDR2 SNEGSKA (reference sequence). Multiplex PCR with 32 V and 13 J primers amplified TCR beta CDR3. In TCRdb, the multiplex PCR reads were re-called with MiXCR into one record per CDR3 protein. The sample shows 10,000 to 11,000 distinct CDR3 sequences, about a fifth of them seen only once. The data are from a study of immune heterogeneity within non-small cell lung tumors. TCRs were amplified from roughly 540 ng gDNA of bulk tumor per sample. Surgical sampling yielded several biopsies per primary tumor (spaced far apart). The patients were newly diagnosed with non-small cell lung cancer, had not been treated, and had curative surgery. Study-wide results and limits: The study found that local T-cell clonality correlated moderately but significantly with local tumor mutational burden (R about 0.33).

Sequences were obtained from lung tumor tissue. This sequence was found in a man aged 60 to 69 with non-small cell lung cancer. The rearrangement joins TRBV20-1 to TRBJ2-3; the match to TRBD2 covers 7 bases. CDR3 sequence (DNA): TGCAGTGCTAGAGCGGCGGGAGTCTCAGATACGCAGTATTTT. Residues: CSARAAGVSDTQYF.